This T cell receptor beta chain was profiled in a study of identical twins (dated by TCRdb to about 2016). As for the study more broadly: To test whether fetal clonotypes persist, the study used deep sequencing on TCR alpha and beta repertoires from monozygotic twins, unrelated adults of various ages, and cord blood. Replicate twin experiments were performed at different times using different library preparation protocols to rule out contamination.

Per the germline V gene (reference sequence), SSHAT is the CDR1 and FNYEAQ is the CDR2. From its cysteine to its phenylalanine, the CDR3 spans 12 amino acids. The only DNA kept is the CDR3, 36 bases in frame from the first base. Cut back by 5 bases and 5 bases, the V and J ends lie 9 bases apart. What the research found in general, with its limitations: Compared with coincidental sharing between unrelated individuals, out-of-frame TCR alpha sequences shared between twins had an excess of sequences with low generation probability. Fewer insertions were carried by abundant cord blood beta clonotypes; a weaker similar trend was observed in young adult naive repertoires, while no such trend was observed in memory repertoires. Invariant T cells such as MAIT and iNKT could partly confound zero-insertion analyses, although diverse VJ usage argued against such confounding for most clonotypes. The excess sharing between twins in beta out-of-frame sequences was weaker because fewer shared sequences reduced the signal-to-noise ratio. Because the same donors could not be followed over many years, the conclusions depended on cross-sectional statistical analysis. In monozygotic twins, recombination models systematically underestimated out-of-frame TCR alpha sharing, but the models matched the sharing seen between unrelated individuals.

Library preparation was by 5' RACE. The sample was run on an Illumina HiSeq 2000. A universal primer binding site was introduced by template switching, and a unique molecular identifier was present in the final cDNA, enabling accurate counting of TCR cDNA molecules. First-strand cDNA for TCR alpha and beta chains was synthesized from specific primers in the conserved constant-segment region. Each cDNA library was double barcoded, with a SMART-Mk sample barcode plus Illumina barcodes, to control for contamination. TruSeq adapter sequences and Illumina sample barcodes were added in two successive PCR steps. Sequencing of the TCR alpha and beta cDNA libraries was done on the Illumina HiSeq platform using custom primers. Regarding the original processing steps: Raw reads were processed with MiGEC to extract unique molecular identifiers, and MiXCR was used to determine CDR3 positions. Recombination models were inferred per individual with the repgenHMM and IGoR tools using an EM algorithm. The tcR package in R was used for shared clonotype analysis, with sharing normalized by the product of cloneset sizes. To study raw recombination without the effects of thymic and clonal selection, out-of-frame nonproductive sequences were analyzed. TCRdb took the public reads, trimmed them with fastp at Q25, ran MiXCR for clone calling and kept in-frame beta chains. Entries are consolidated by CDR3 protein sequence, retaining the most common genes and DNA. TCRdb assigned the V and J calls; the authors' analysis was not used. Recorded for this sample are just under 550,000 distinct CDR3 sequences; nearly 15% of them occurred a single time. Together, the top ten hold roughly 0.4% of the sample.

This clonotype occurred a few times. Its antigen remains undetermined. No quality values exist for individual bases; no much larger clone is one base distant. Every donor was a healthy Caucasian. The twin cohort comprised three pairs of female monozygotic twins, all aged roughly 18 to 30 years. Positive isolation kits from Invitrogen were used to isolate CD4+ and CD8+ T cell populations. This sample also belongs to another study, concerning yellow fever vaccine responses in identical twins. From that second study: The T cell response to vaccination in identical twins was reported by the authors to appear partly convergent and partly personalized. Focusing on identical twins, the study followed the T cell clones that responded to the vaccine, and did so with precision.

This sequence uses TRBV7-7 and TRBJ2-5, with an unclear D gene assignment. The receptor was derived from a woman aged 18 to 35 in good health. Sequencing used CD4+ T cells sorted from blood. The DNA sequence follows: TGTGCCAGCAGCCTCATTGGGGAGACCCAGTACTTC. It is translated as CASSLIGETQYF.